This paragraph covers one T cell receptor (beta chain) sequence. The data are from a study of spatial heterogeneity in lung cancer. TCRdb redid the calling of the 5' RACE reads with MiXCR, one entry per CDR3 protein. The sample has tens of thousands of distinct CDR3 sequences; about an eighth are singletons. The time point was: sample taken at primary tumor resection. Whole RNA came from tumor, nontumor lung or frozen PBMC and was sequenced without being sorted. Trimming shortened V by 2 bases and J by 0 bases, and 6 bases separated the two germline ends. There are 14 residues in the CDR3. Germline V gene lookup returns CDR1 SGHRS and CDR2 YFSETQ.

This chain connects TRBV5-1 to TRBJ2-4; weak D call: TRBD1 (6 bases). The clonotype originates from a male donor with early-stage non-small cell lung cancer. The material was PBMCs, obtained at surgery. This CDR3 is CASSLGGAKNIQYF. CDR3 nucleotides: TGCGCCAGCAGCTTAGGGGGAGCCAAAAACATTCAGTACTTC.